One TCR beta chain is described in this entry. Its antigen is currently unknown. This entry is derived from a study of T-cell reconstitution after alpha-beta-depleted transplantation in children. Regarding the study as a whole: Fresh T-cell production supplied most of the T-cell counts and diversity seen one year after transplant. After transplant, at about two months, alpha-beta T cells were reportedly derived from several hundred expanded graft clones.

The junction had 12 bases not matched to a gene; V was cut back by 2 bases and J by 8 bases. Germline V gives CDR1 DFQATT, CDR2 SNEGSKA (reference sequence). There are 15 residues in the CDR3. Unique molecular identifiers were built into the TCRbeta library. TCRdb analysed the PCR reads with MiXCR anew, one entry per CDR3 protein. The sample has about 460,000 distinct CDR3 sequences, 10% seen once. This chain links TRBV20-1 with TRBJ2-3; 8 bases line up with TRBD2. Sample: PBMCs, taken before TCRalphabeta/CD19-depleted stem cell transplant. This sequence originates from a child aged 2 to 10 with inherited bone marrow failure, due to receive a stem cell transplant. CDR3 residues: CSARTGTSILGTQYF. Written as DNA, the CDR3 is TGCAGTGCTAGAACCGGGACTAGTATCCTGGGTACGCAGTATTTT.